These T cell receptor beta chains were read from a single sample in a study of tumor-infiltrating lymphocytes in oesophageal squamous cell carcinoma. MiXCR, run by TCRdb on the PCR reads, gives a single entry per CDR3 protein. The sample has about 22,000 distinct CDR3 sequences; around 34% are singletons. Sequencing was carried out using esophageal tumor tissue. The receptor set was obtained from a female donor with esophageal squamous cell carcinoma. Each CDR3 is given with its conserved first and last residue.

v_gene	j_gene	CDR3aa
TRBV10-2	TRBJ2-5	CASSEIGGVETQYF
TRBV29-1	TRBJ1-2	CSVEDRKNYGYTF
TRBV28	TRBJ1-6	CASSLNNSPLHF
TRBV7-2	TRBJ2-4	CASSLAGSSQPVKNIQYF
TRBV7-7	TRBJ2-3	CASSLATGVADTQYF
TRBV11-3	TRBJ2-2	CASSPGLAGGTGELFF
TRBV7-4	TRBJ1-4	CASSLLQTDEKLFF
TRBV5-1	TRBJ2-7	CASSDGQTSSHEQYF
TRBV27	TRBJ2-2	CASRNNKQGGTGELFF
TRBV7-9	TRBJ2-5	CASSTQDPGPQETQYF
TRBV5-1	TRBJ2-2	CASSGLAGGTGELFF
TRBV6-2/TRBV6-3	TRBJ2-7	CASSYPPGVAGVYEQYF
TRBV5-6	TRBJ2-3	CASSSELMTPSYERYF
TRBV7-2	TRBJ1-3	CASSLVAGNSGNTIYF
TRBV7-2	TRBJ2-5	CASSLLGLAGAETQYF
TRBV7-9	NA	CASSRSGRSYNEQYF
TRBV6-6	TRBJ2-7	CASSYRGRGYEQYF